This TCR beta chain is from a study of T cells expressing NK-cell markers. Study-level information: Repertoire data for TCR beta were derived from sorted T cells (CD3+CD56+NKG2C+, CD3+CD56+NKG2C- and CD3+CD56-NKG2C+). Eight donors were sequenced, of whom seven were HCMV-seropositive, while the remaining one was HCMV-seronegative.

The germline V gene encodes CDR1 SGHVS and CDR2 FQNEAQ. This CDR3 spans 16 amino acids. As for this clonotype: The antigen remains unidentified.

Study conclusions and caveats: Dominant NKG2C+ clonotype frequencies of roughly 1.0-8% of CD8+ T cells were measured in over 5 donors. Researchers report these clonotypes also headed the CD3+CD56-NKG2C+ fraction in a few donors.

TCRdb re-called the 5' RACE reads and catalogs CDR3 proteins one per entry, DNA excluded. Its clone listing holds 550,000 or so distinct CDR3 sequences. Sequenced: blood T cells: a sorted CD56 or NKG2C T cell subset, CD4+ or CD8+ T cells, or bulk PBMC T cells (not recorded which). The J gene is TRBJ2-4, the V gene TRBV7-8; TCRdb indicates TRBD1, and absent DNA this call remains unverified. The source of this sequence is a man aged 18 to 29 in good health. CDR3 amino acids: CASSPGQALAKNIQYF.